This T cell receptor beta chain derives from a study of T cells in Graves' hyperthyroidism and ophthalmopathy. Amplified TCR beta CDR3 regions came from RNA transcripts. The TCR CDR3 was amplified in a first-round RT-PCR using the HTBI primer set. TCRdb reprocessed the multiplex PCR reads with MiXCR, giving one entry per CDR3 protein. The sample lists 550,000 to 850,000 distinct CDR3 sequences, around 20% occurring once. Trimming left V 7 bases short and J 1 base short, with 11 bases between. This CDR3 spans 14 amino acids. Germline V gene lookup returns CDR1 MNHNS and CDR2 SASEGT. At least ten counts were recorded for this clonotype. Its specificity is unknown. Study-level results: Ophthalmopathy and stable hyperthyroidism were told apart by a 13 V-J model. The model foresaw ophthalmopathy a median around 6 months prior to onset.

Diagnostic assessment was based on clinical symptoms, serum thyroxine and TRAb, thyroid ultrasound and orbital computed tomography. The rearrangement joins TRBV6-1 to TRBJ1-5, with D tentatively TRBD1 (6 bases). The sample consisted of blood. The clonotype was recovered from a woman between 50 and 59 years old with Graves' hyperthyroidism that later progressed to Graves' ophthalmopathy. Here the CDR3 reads CASTKQGSNQPQHF. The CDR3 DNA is TGTGCCAGCACAAAACAGGGAAGCAATCAGCCCCAGCATTTT.